This TCR beta chain was identified during a study of T cells in Graves' hyperthyroidism and ophthalmopathy (dated by TCRdb to the late 2010s). At the level of the whole study: Peripheral blood was collected at initial diagnosis, before any treatment. The 75 to 100 discovery patients were divided at random into training and test sets in a 7:3 ratio. A discovery cohort of about a hundred patients, about 43 with Graves' ophthalmopathy and approximately 55 with stable Graves' hyperthyroidism, was used to find distinguishing TCR V-J signatures. Once sampling was done, hyperthyroidism patients were given methimazole at a starting dose of 30 mg daily, whereas ophthalmopathy patients were given high-dose intravenous methylprednisolone. According to the paper, TCR Vbeta CDR3 sequencing was carried out on about 140 peripheral blood samples, which came from 40 to 45 ophthalmopathy, roughly 75 hyperthyroidism and approximately 17 progressor patients. Thyroid tissue and blood T-cell repertoires from several Graves' hyperthyroidism patients were also compared in the study. Whether ophthalmopathy could be predicted prospectively was tested in an independent validation cohort made up of about 20 hyperthyroidism patients plus 17 patients who later progressed to ophthalmopathy.

On the study overall, not on this receptor specifically: Most expanded thyroid clonotypes (frequency above 0.001) were also found in blood, which suggests that blood repertoires may mirror thyroid immune responses. A model built on a 13 V-J signature distinguished ophthalmopathy from stable hyperthyroidism, reaching roughly 88% sensitivity and approximately 81% specificity in cross-validation and 80%/75% in testing. In validation, the model predicted progression to ophthalmopathy a median of 6.5 months before onset, with roughly 71% sensitivity and roughly 79% specificity. No statistical method was used to fix the sample size in advance, and group allocation was not hidden from the investigators.

This clonotype was counted ten times or more. There is no known antigen for this receptor. There are no base qualities to consult, and no much larger clone falls within one base. The TCR beta CDR3 regions were amplified from RNA transcripts. For the first round of RT-PCR on the TCR CDR3, the HTBI primer set was used together with the Qiagen OneStep RT-PCR kit. A second multiplex PCR round built the libraries, followed by size selection and purification. Libraries were sequenced paired-end with 100 bp reads on an Illumina HiSeq2000. The study's own analysis went as follows. SOAPnuke was used to process the raw data, throwing out any read that contained adapters or uncalled bases, had a mean Phred below 15, or lacked an exact constant-primer or identifier match. High-quality paired reads were merged with COPE v1.2.5, and unique nucleotide sequences were defined as clonotypes. Clonotypes were aligned to IMGT TRBV, TRBD and TRBJ reference segments using MiTCR v1.1. The analysis was restricted to V-J combinations with a frequency above 0.0001, which together covered roughly 99% of the repertoires. The TCS score was defined as the ratio of F50 (clonal expansion) to E x V (chaos), calculated using BLOSUM62-based TCRdist between CDR3 peptides within each V-J. Welch's t-statistics and random forest reduced roughly 530 V-J features to 13, which were used in a naive Bayes classifier (R e1071). Through fastp at Q25 and MiXCR, TCRdb rebuilt clones from the public reads, retaining in-frame beta chains. Records with the same CDR3 protein are collapsed into one entry carrying the most frequent genes and DNA. The V and J calls reflect TCRdb's pipeline rather than the authors' work. This sample is represented by 250,000 to 400,000 distinct CDR3 sequences; around 15% of them were singletons. The ten largest clonotypes hold approximately 35% of the sample.

In the ophthalmopathy patients, disease was moderately to severely active, with a Clinical Activity Score of 3 or more, a NOSPECS grade of 4 or more, and a duration of less than 3 months. Patients with uncontrolled infections, other autoimmune diseases, pregnancy or lactation were excluded. Clinical symptoms, serum thyroxine and TRAb, thyroid ultrasound, and orbital computed tomography formed the basis for the diagnoses. Ficoll-Paque density gradient centrifugation was used to isolate PBMCs from approximately 10 ml of fresh peripheral blood. Trizol reagent was used to extract total RNA, and RNA quality was then checked on an Agilent 2100 Bioanalyzer. The germline V gene provides CDR1 SGHAT and CDR2 FQNNGV. A distance of 12 bases separates the germline ends of V and J, which lose 2 bases and 0 bases respectively. There are 16 amino acids in the CDR3, from cysteine to phenylalanine inclusive. Of the read, only the CDR3 DNA is kept; its 48 bases are in frame from base 1.

The sequencing input was blood. The receptor chain draws on TRBV11-2 and TRBJ2-3, with the identity of the D gene unclear. The clonotype originates from a woman between 35 and 50 years old with Graves' ophthalmopathy. The CDR3 corresponds to CASSLSLGTSTDTQYF. The sequenced DNA: TGTGCCAGCAGCTTATCCCTCGGAACTAGCACAGATACGCAGTATTTT.